These 18 T cell receptor beta chains came from one sample sequenced in a study of T cells after yellow fever vaccination. TCRdb reprocessed the 5' RACE reads with MiXCR, giving one entry per CDR3 protein. The sample includes 400,000 to 650,000 distinct CDR3 sequences, around a fifth seen only once; the top ten take about 15%. The specimen comprised PBMCs, sampled more than 20 days after the first yellow fever vaccination. The receptors shown here come from a man aged 18 to 30 who received the YFV17D yellow fever vaccine.

This clonotype occurred a few times. The J gene is TRBJ2-5, the V gene TRBV7-2; no clear D. The ends were cut back, 3 bases at V and 5 bases at J, with 10 bases in the middle. Germline assignment: CDR1 SGHTA and CDR2 FQGNSA. The CDR3 sequence is 13 residues long. CDR3 in amino acids: CASSFVVWETQYF. The CDR3 DNA is TGTGCCAGCAGCTTCGTAGTGTGGGAGACCCAGTACTTC.

The sample holds a few counts of this clonotype. The chain recombines TRBV13 with TRBJ1-5; the D is unclear. V lost 2 bases, J lost 0 bases, and 5 bases lay in between. This CDR3 has 14 residues. Germline assignment: CDR1 PRHDT and CDR2 FYEKMQ (reference sequence). CDR3 protein: CASSLRYSNQPQHF. Here the CDR3 DNA reads TGTGCCAGCAGCTTACGGTATAGCAATCAGCCCCAGCATTTT. The complete variable domain, with remaining parts taken from reference TRBV13 and TRBJ1-5, reads AAGVIQSPRHLIKEKRETATLKCYPIPRHDTVYWYQQGPGQDPQFLISFYEKMQSDKGSIPDRFSAQQFSDYHSELNMSSLELGDSALYFCASSLRYSNQPQHFGDGTRLSIL.

This clonotype was seen a handful of times. V and J are TRBV7-9 and TRBJ2-5; D is perhaps TRBD1 (6 bases). This CDR3 is built from 14 residues. Per germline, CDR1 SEHNR and CDR2 FQNEAQ (reference sequence). Trimming cost V 5 bases and J 2 bases, with 12 bases left between them. Written as DNA, the CDR3 is TGTGCCAGCAGCCGACCCCAGGGGCAAGAGACCCAGTACTTC. It yields the protein CASSRPQGQETQYF.

The rearrangement links TRBV3-1 to TRBJ1-6, with D possibly matching TRBD1 (6 bases). Germline V gene lookup returns CDR1 LGHDT and CDR2 YNNKEL (reference sequence). This CDR3 is built from 17 residues. V was trimmed by 6 bases and J by 0 bases, leaving 15 bases between them. The CDR3 spells CASSPRQADSYNSPLHF. CDR3 in DNA: TGTGCCAGCAGTCCTCGACAGGCCGACTCCTATAATTCACCCCTCCACTTT.

This clonotype was seen a few times. V is TRBV6-1 and J is TRBJ2-7; 9 bases are a match to TRBD1. The V gene end was trimmed by 7 bases and the J gene end by 2 bases; junction bases not matched to a gene: 6. The CDR3 is 14 residues long. Germline V CDR1 and CDR2: MNHNS, SASEGT. The CDR3 DNA sequence: TGTGCCAGCACCGAGGACAGGGGACCCTACGAGCAGTACTTC. Translating gives CASTEDRGPYEQYF.

This CDR3 is CASRQRGGDNEQFF. The CDR3 DNA is TGTGCCAGTAGACAACGGGGGGGGGACAATGAGCAGTTCTTC. The chain has TRBV19 and TRBJ2-1; TRBD2 matches at 8 bases. J was trimmed by 5 bases and V by 6 bases; bases with no gene match: 6. This CDR3 has 14 amino acids. Per the germline V gene, CDR1 is LNHDA and CDR2 is SQIVND (reference sequence). Using reference TRBV19 and TRBJ2-1 for the parts outside the CDR3, the full variable domain is DGGITQSPKYLFRKEGQNVTLSCEQNLNHDAMYWYRQDPGQGLRLIYYSQIVNDFQKGDIAEGYSVSREKKESFPLTVTSAQKNPTAFYLCASRQRGGDNEQFFGPGTRLTVL.

This chain links TRBV12-3 or TRBV12-4 with TRBJ2-3; TRBD2 matches 10 bases. The CDR3 contains 15 residues. V was pared by 8 bases and J by 1 base, with 6 bases of the junction left unmatched. CDR3 DNA sequence: TGTGCCAGCCAGAGGCTAGCGGGAGGCACAGATACGCAGTATTTT. Protein sequence: CASQRLAGGTDTQYF.

This clonotype has more than one count but fewer than ten. CDR3 residues: CASSLAGTFETQYF. The CDR3 bases are TGTGCCAGTAGCCTAGCGGGGACCTTCGAGACCCAGTACTTC. The rearrangement uses TRBV19 and TRBJ2-5; 9 bases agree with TRBD2. This CDR3 region has 14 residues. The germline V gene has CDR1 LNHDA and CDR2 SQIVND (reference sequence). With V trimmed by 6 bases and J by 5 bases, 7 bases remained unmatched. Supplemented by reference TRBV19 and TRBJ2-5, the full variable domain reads DGGITQSPKYLFRKEGQNVTLSCEQNLNHDAMYWYRQDPGQGLRLIYYSQIVNDFQKGDIAEGYSVSREKKESFPLTVTSAQKNPTAFYLCASSLAGTFETQYFGPGTRLLVL.

This clonotype has more than one count but fewer than ten. V gene TRBV6-4 combines with J gene TRBJ1-2; 7 nucleotides agree with TRBD1. Unmatched junction bases numbered 9, after V lost 6 bases and J lost 2 bases. This CDR3 is 15 amino acids long. Germline V gene lookup returns CDR1 MRHNA and CDR2 SNTAGT. CDR3: CASRRTTGQNYGYTF. CDR3 DNA sequence: TGTGCCAGCAGAAGGACTACGGGACAGAACTATGGCTACACCTTC.

The table lists this clonotype with many counts. The chain uses TRBV7-7 and TRBJ2-5, with 8 bases lining up with TRBD2. Germline trimming cut 3 bases from V and 4 bases from J; bases unmatched to any gene: 10. The V gene's germline CDR1 is SSHAT and CDR2 FNYEAQ (reference sequence). The CDR3 has 16 amino acids. The CDR3 reads CASSFGSGGSGETQYF. DNA for the CDR3: TGTGCCAGCAGCTTTGGAAGCGGGGGAAGTGGAGAGACCCAGTACTTC.

This clonotype showed up just a few times. The chain links TRBV7-2 to TRBJ2-5, with D perhaps given as TRBD1 or TRBD2 (6 bases each). The CDR3 spans 14 residues. Germline values: CDR1 SGHTA, CDR2 FQGNSA. The V gene lost 5 bases and the J gene lost 2 bases, with 12 bases spanning the gap. The CDR3 loop reads CASSRGTLQETQYF. In DNA, the CDR3 is TGTGCCAGCAGCAGGGGGACTTTGCAAGAGACCCAGTACTTC.

This clonotype was recorded at least ten times. The rearrangement uses TRBV3-1 and TRBJ2-3; D is possibly TRBD1 (6 bases). Germline V gene data show CDR1 as LGHDT and CDR2 as YNNKEL (reference sequence). The CDR3 is 15 residues long. Trimming stripped 4 bases from V and 2 bases from J, with 13 bases between. The CDR3: CASSPTGDFTDTQYF. DNA of the CDR3: TGTGCCAGCAGCCCGACAGGTGATTTCACAGATACGCAGTATTTT.

The chain uses TRBV5-8 and TRBJ2-5; 8 nucleotides line up with TRBD2. The V and J ends lost 7 bases and 5 bases, in that order; junction bases with no gene match: 10. The V gene's germline CDR1 is SGHTS and CDR2 YDEGEE. The CDR3 has 14 residues. Here the CDR3 reads CASLRRGAGETQYF. CDR3 nucleotide sequence: TGTGCCAGCCTCCGGCGGGGGGCCGGGGAGACCCAGTACTTC.

The genes are TRBV12-3 or TRBV12-4 and TRBJ1-5, with TRBD1 matching over 7 bases. J was trimmed by 2 bases and V by 4 bases; bases with no gene match: 8. This CDR3 contains 16 residues. The CDR3 DNA reads as TGTGCCAGCAGTTCAGACCGGGACAGAGGCAATCAGCCCCAGCATTTT. This encodes CASSSDRDRGNQPQHF.

V gene TRBV2 combines with J gene TRBJ2-3; D is possibly TRBD2 (5 bases). CDR1 and CDR2 from the germline V gene are SNHLY and FYNNEI. This CDR3 has 17 residues. Trimming took 7 bases from V and 0 from J, leaving 20 bases between them. This CDR3 is CASTEGRVKTSTDTQYF. For the CDR3, the DNA is TGTGCCAGCACCGAAGGGCGGGTTAAAACTAGCACAGATACGCAGTATTTT.

This sequence joins TRBV4-3 and TRBJ1-5; D might be TRBD1 (6 bases). The CDR3 spans 17 residues. V was shortened by 1 base and J by 2 bases, with 15 bases between the two germline ends. CDR1 and CDR2 (germline): LGHNA, YSLEER. CDR3 in DNA: TGCGCCAGCAGCCAAGGTCTCAGGGGCCTTCGCAATCAGCCCCAGCATTTT. Amino acids: CASSQGLRGLRNQPQHF.

This clonotype was seen many times. This sequence joins TRBV4-3 and TRBJ2-6; 7 bases map to TRBD1. This CDR3 has 19 amino acids. V shed 3 bases and J 3 bases; nucleotides not matched to a gene: 14. Looked up from germline, CDR1 is LGHNA and CDR2 is YSLEER. The DNA for the CDR3 is TGCGCCAGCAGCCAGGATAATCAGGGGGTGGTTGGTGGGGCCAACGTCCTGACTTTC. Encoded protein: CASSQDNQGVVGGANVLTF.

The V and J genes are TRBV12-3 or TRBV12-4 and TRBJ1-5; tentative D call: TRBD1 (5 bases). V lost 3 bases, J lost 7 bases, and 10 bases lay in between. The CDR3 has 13 amino acids. CDR3 protein: CASSFSGGQPQHF. The DNA for the CDR3 is TGTGCCAGCAGTTTTTCCGGGGGACAGCCCCAGCATTTT.